One T cell receptor (beta chain) is described in this entry. The data originate from a study of blood T cell repertoires in COVID-19. Trimming shortened V by 6 bases and J by 0 bases, and 9 bases separated the two germline ends. The germline V gene has CDR1 SNHLY and CDR2 FYNNEI. This CDR3 contains 15 residues. Assay used: immunoSEQ multiplex PCR; TCRdb lists only in-frame clones, some missing. This table has some 350,000 clones, 90% appearing once. This receptor was obtained from a man aged 18 to 29 with active or convalescent COVID-19. Sample: peripheral blood. The rearrangement joins TRBV2 to TRBJ1-6; D is undetermined. CDR3 sequence: CASSLESSYNSPLHF. The CDR3 DNA reads as TGTGCCAGCAGCCTAGAGAGCTCCTATAATTCACCCCTCCACTTT.